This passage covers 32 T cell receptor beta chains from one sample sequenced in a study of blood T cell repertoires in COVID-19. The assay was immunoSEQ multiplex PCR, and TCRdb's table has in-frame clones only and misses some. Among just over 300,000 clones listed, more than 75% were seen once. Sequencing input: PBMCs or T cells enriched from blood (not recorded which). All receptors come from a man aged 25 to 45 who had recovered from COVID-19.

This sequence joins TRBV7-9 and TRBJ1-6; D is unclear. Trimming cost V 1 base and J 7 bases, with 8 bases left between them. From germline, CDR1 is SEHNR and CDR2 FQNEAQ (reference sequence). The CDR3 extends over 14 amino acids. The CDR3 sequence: CASSLVNTNSPLHF. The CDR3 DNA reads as TGTGCCAGCAGCTTAGTTAATACAAATTCACCCCTCCACTTT.

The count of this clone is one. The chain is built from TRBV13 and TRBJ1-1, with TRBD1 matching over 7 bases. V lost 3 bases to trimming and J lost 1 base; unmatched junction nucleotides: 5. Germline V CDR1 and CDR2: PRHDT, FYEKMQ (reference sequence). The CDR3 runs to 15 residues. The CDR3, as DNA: TGTGCCAGCAGCTTCTGGGGACAGCCGAACACTGAAGCTTTCTTT. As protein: CASSFWGQPNTEAFF.

The CDR3 sequence: CASTPGLPNTGELFF. For the CDR3, the DNA is TGTGCCAGCACCCCGGGACTACCTAACACCGGGGAGCTGTTTTTT. The V gene is TRBV7-2, the J gene TRBJ2-2, with 7 bases that match TRBD2. Germline values: CDR1 SGHTA, CDR2 FQGNSA. The CDR3 spans 15 residues. V shed 7 bases and J 2 bases; nucleotides not matched to a gene: 7.

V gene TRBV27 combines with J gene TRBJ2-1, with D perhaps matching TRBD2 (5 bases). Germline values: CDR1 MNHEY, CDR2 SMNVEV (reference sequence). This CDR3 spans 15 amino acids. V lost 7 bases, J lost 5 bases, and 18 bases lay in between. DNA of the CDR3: TGTGCCAGCACCCCCCTAGGCGGGCCAAACAATGAGCAGTTCTTC. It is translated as CASTPLGGPNNEQFF.

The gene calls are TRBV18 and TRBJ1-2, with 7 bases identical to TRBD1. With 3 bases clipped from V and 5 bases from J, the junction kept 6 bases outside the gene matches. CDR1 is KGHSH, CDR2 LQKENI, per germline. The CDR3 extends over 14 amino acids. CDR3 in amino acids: CASSPPTGAYGYTF. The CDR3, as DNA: TGTGCCAGCTCACCGCCTACAGGGGCTTATGGCTACACCTTC.

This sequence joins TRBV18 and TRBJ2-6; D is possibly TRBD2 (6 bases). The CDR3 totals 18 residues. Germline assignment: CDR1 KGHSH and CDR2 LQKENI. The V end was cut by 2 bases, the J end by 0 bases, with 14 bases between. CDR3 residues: CASSPGRRVDSGANVLTF. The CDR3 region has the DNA TGTGCCAGCTCACCAGGGCGGAGGGTGGACTCTGGGGCCAACGTCCTGACTTTC.

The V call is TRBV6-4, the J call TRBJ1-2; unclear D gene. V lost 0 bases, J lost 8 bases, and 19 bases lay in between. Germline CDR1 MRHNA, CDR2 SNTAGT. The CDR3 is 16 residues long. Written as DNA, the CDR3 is TGTGCCAGCAGTGACTCGAAACAGCGGGATACCTGGGGCTACACCTTC. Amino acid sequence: CASSDSKQRDTWGYTF.

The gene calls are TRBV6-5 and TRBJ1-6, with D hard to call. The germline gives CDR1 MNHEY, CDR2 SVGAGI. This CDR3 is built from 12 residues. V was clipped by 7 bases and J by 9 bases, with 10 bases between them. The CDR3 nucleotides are TGTGCCAGCATGGAGAGAGGTTCACCCCTCCACTTT. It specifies CASMERGSPLHF.

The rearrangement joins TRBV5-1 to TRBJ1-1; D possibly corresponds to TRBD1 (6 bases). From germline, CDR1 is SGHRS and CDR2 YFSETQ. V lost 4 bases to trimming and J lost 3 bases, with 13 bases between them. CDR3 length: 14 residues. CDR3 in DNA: TGCGCCAGCAGCGCACAGGGATCCGACACTGAAGCTTTCTTT. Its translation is CASSAQGSDTEAFF.

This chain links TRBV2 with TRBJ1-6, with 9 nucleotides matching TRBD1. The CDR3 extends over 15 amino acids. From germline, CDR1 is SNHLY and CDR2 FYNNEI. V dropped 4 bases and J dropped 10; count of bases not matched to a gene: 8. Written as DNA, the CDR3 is TGTGCCAGCAGTGGCCTCGGGACAGGGTTGTCACCCCTCCACTTT. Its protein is CASSGLGTGLSPLHF.

The CDR3 spells CASTLRGGRNTGELFF. CDR3 DNA sequence: TGCGCCAGCACCCTAAGGGGGGGAAGGAACACCGGGGAGCTGTTTTTT. This chain links TRBV5-1 with TRBJ2-2; tentative D call: TRBD2 (7 bases). V gave up 6 bases and J gave up 1 base, with 16 bases separating them. There are 16 residues in the CDR3. Germline CDR1 reads SGHRS; CDR2 reads YFSETQ. The full variable domain, in which reference TRBV5-1 and TRBJ2-2 provide the parts outside the CDR3, is KAGVTQTPRYLIKTRGQQVTLSCSPISGHRSVSWYQQTPGQGLQFLFEYFSETQRNKGNFPGRFSGRQFSNSRSEMNVSTLELGDSALYLCASTLRGGRNTGELFFGEGSRLTVL.

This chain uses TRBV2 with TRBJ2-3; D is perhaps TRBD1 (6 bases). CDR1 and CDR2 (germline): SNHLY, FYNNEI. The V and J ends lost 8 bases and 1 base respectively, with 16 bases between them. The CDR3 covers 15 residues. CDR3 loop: CASPGRGSGTDTQYF. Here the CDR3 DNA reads TGTGCCAGCCCGGGCAGGGGCAGCGGCACAGATACGCAGTATTTT. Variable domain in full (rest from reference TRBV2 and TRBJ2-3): EPEVTQTPSHQVTQMGQEVILRCVPISNHLYFYWYRQILGQKVEFLVSFYNNEISEKSEIFDDQFSVERPDGSNFTLKIRSTKLEDSAMYFCASPGRGSGTDTQYFGPGTRLTVL.

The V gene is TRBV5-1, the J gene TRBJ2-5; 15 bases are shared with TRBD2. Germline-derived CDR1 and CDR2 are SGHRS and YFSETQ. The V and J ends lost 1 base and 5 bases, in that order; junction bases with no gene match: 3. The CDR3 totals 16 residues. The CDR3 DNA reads TGCGCCAGCAGCTTGTGGGGGACTAGCGGGAGGGAGACCCAGTACTTC. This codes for CASSLWGTSGRETQYF.

CDR3 protein: CASSDRGGMNTEAFF. The CDR3 DNA reads TGTGCCAGCAGTGACAGGGGGGGGATGAACACTGAAGCTTTCTTT. J is TRBJ1-1 and V is TRBV27; 9 bases are shared with TRBD1. Germline V CDR1 and CDR2: MNHEY, SMNVEV (reference sequence). V lost 5 bases and J lost 0; bases outside the gene matches: 4. The CDR3 has 15 residues.

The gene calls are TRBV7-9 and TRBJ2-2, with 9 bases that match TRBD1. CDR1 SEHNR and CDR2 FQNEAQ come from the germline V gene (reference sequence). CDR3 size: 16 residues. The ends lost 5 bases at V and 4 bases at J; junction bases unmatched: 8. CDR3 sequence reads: CASSVYRGPGTGELFF. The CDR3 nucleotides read TGTGCCAGCAGCGTTTACAGGGGGCCGGGCACCGGGGAGCTGTTTTTT. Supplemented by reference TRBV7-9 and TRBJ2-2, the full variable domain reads DTGVSQNPRHKITKRGQNVTFRCDPISEHNRLYWYRQTLGQGPEFLTYFQNEAQLEKSRLLSDRFSAERPKGSFSTLEIQRTEQGDSAMYLCASSVYRGPGTGELFFGEGSRLTVL.

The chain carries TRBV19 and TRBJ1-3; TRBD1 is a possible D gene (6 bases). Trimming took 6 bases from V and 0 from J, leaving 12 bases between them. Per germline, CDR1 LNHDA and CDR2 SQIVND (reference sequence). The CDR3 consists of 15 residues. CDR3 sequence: CASREWGPSGNTIYF. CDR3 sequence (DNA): TGTGCCAGTAGGGAATGGGGGCCCTCTGGAAACACCATATATTTT.

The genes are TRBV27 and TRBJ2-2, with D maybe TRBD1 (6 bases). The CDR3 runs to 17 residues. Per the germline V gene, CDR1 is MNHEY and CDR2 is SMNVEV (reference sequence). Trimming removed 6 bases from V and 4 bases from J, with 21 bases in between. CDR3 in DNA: TGTGCCAGCAGGGAAAAAACAGGGATTATTAGCACCGGGGAGCTGTTTTTT. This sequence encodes CASREKTGIISTGELFF.

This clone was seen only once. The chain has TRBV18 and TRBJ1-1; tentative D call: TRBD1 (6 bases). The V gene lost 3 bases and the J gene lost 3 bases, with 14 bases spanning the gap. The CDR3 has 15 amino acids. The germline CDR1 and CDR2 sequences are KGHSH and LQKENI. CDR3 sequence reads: CASSPPSRGDTEAFF. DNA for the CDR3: TGTGCCAGCTCACCCCCGAGCAGGGGTGACACTGAAGCTTTCTTT.

The CDR3: CASGQGSAYNEQFF. In DNA form, the CDR3 reads TGTGCCAGCGGCCAGGGGTCCGCCTACAATGAGCAGTTCTTC. The gene calls are TRBV28 and TRBJ2-1; TRBD1 might be the D (6 bases). CDR1 and CDR2 (germline): MDHEN, SYDVKM. This CDR3 has 14 amino acids. V lost 8 bases to trimming and J lost 2 bases, with 13 bases between them.

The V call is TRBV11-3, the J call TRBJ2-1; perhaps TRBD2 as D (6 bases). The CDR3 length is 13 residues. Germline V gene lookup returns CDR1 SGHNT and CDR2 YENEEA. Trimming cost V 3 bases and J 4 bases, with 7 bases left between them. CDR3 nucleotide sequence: TGTGCCAGCAGCTTGGGAGGATACAATGAGCAGTTCTTC. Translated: CASSLGGYNEQFF. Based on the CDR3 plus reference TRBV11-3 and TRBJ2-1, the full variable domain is EAGVVQSPRYKIIEKKQPVAFWCNPISGHNTLYWYLQNLGQGPELLIRYENEEAVDDSQLPKDRFSAERLKGVDSTLKIQPAELGDSAVYLCASSLGGYNEQFFGPGTRLTVL.

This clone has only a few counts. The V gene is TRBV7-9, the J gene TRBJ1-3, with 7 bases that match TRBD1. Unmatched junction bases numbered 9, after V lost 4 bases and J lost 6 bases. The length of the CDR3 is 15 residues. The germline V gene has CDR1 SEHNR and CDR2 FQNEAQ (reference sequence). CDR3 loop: CASSSPVGQANTIYF. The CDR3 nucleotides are TGTGCCAGCAGCTCCCCCGTCGGACAGGCAAACACCATATATTTT.

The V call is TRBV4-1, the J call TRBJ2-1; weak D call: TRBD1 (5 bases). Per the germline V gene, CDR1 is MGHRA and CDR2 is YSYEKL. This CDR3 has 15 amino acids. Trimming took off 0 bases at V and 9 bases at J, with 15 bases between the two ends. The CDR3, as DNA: TGCGCCAGCAGCCAAGATAGGCCAGGGCCGGGTGAGCAGTTCTTC. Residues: CASSQDRPGPGEQFF.

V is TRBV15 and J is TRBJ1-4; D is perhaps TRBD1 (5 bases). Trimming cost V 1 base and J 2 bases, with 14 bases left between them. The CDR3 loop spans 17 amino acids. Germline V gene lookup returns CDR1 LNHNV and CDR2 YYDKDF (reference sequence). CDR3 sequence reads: CATSRVGQGRTNEKLFF. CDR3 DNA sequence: TGTGCCACCAGCAGAGTGGGGCAAGGCAGGACTAATGAAAAACTGTTTTTT.

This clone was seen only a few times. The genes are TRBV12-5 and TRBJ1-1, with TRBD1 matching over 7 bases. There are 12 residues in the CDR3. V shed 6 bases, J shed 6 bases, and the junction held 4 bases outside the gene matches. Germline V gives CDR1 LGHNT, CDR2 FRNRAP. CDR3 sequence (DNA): TGTGCTAGTGGCTCCAGGGGGTCTGAAGCTTTCTTT. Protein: CASGSRGSEAFF.

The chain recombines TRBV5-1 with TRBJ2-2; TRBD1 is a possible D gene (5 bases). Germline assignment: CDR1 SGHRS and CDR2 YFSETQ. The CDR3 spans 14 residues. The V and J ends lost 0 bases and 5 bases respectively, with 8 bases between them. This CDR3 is CASSLDSGTGELFF. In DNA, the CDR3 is TGCGCCAGCAGCTTGGATTCAGGGACCGGGGAGCTGTTTTTT. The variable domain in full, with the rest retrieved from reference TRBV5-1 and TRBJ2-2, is KAGVTQTPRYLIKTRGQQVTLSCSPISGHRSVSWYQQTPGQGLQFLFEYFSETQRNKGNFPGRFSGRQFSNSRSEMNVSTLELGDSALYLCASSLDSGTGELFFGEGSRLTVL.

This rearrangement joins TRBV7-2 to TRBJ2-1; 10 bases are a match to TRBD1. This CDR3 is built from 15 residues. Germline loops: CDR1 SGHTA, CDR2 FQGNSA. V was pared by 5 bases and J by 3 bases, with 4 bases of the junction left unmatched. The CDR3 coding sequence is TGTGCCAGCAGCCCGACAGGGGGCGACTACAATGAGCAGTTCTTC. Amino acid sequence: CASSPTGGDYNEQFF.

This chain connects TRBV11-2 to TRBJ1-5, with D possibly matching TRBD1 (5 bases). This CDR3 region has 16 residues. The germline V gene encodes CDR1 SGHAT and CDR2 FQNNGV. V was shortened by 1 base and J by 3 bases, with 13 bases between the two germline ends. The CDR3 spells CASSLGVGGNNQPQHF. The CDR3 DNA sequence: TGTGCCAGCAGCTTAGGAGTCGGGGGAAACAATCAGCCCCAGCATTTT.

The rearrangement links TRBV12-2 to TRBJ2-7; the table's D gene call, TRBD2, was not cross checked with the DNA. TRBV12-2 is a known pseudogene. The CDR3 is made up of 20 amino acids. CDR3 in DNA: TGTGCAAGTCGCTTAACTCTGGGGATCAAGCTAGGGCGGGAGGGCTACGAGCAGTACTTC. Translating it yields CASRLTLGIKLGREGYEQYF.

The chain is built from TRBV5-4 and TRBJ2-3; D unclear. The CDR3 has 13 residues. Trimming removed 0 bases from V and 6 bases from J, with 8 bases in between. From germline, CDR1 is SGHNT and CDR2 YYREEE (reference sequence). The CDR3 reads CASSLAPPDTQYF. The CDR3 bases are TGTGCCAGCAGCTTGGCTCCCCCGGATACGCAGTATTTT.

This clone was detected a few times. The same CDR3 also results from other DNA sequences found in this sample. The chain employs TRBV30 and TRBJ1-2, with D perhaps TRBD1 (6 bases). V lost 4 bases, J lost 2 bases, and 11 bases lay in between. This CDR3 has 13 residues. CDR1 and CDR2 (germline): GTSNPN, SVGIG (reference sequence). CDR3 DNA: TGTGCCTGGACACCCGGACAGAACTATGGCTACACCTTC. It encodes CAWTPGQNYGYTF.

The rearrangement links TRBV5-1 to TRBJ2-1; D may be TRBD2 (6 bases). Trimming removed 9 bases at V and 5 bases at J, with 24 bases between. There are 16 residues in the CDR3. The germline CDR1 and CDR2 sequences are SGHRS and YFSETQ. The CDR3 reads CATRTLTGVRDNEQFF. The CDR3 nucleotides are TGCGCCACCCGTACGTTGACGGGAGTTCGAGACAATGAGCAGTTCTTC.

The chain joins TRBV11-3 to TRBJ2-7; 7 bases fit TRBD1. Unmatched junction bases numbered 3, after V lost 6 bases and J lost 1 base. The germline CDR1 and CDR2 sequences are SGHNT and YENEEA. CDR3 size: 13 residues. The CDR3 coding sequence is TGTGCCAGCAGTCGACAGGGATCCTACGAGCAGTACTTC. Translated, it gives CASSRQGSYEQYF. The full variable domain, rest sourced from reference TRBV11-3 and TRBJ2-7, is EAGVVQSPRYKIIEKKQPVAFWCNPISGHNTLYWYLQNLGQGPELLIRYENEEAVDDSQLPKDRFSAERLKGVDSTLKIQPAELGDSAVYLCASSRQGSYEQYFGPGTRLTVT.